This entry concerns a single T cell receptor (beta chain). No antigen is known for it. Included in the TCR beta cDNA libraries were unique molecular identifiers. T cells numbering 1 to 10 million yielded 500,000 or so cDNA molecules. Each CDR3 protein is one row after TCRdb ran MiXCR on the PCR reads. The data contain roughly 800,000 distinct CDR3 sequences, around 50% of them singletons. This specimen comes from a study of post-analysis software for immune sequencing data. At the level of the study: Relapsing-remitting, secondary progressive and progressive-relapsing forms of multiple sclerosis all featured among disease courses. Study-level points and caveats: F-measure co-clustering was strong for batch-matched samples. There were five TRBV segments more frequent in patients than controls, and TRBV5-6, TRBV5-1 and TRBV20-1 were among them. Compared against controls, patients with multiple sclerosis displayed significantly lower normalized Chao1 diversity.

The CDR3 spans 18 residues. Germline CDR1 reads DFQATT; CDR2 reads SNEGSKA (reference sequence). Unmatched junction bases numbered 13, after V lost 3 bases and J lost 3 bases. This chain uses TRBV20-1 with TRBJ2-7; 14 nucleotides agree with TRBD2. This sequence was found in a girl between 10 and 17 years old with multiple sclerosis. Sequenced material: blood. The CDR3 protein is CSASSRTSGRNIFYEQYF. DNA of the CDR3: TGCAGTGCTAGCTCCCGGACTAGCGGGAGGAATATTTTCTACGAGCAGTACTTC.